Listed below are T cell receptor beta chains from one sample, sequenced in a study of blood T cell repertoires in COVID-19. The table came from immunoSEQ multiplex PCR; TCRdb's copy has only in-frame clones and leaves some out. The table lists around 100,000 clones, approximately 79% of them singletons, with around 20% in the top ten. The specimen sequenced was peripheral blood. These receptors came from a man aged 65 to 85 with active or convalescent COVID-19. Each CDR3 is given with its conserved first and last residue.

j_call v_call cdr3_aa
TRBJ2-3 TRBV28 CASSLDREVGTDTQYF
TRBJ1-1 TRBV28 CASRLGGGVGLRENTEAFF
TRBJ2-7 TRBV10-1 CASIHRDSPTSPYEQYF
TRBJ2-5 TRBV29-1 CSASYGLAGALQETQYF
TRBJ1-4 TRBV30 CAWSVADGEKLFF
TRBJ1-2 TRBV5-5 CASSLRGAQGYTF
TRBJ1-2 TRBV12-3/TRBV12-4 CASSRGQNYGYTF
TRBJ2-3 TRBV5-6 CASSGALAGLGNTDTQYF
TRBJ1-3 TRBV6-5 CASTSSGNTIYF
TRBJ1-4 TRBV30 CAWSVSPGSNEKLFF
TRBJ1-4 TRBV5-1 CASSGGRLATNEKLFF
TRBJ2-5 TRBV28 CASSQGLAGGRETQYF